Here is one T cell receptor beta chain with its context. This entry is derived from a study of blood T cell repertoires in COVID-19. Across the study: Whether acute or convalescent, the COVID-19 samples came from the United States, Italy and Spain. In each case, the material was cDNA or gDNA derived from T cells, B-cell-depleted T cells, or PBMCs.

Original data processing: Estimation of nucleated cell counts relied on the amplification of reference gene primers. Assay: immunoSEQ multiplex PCR; the TCRdb copy retains only in-frame clones and omits some. V, J and clone size reflect that table, while D and trimming were determined from the DNA. The profile shows 150,000 to 200,000 clones, more than 75% of them singletons. The germline CDR1 and CDR2 sequences are SQVTM and ANQGSEA. Trimming took 0 bases from V and 8 from J; bases not matched to a gene: 9. The CDR3 has 15 amino acids. This TCR was sampled from a woman aged 55-75 years with COVID-19, enrolled during active disease. J is TRBJ2-4 and V is TRBV29-1; 8 bases line up with TRBD1. The specimen sequenced was peripheral blood. CDR3 residues: CSVEDLTGATDIQYF. Here the CDR3 DNA reads TGCAGCGTTGAAGATCTGACAGGGGCTACGGACATTCAGTACTTC.